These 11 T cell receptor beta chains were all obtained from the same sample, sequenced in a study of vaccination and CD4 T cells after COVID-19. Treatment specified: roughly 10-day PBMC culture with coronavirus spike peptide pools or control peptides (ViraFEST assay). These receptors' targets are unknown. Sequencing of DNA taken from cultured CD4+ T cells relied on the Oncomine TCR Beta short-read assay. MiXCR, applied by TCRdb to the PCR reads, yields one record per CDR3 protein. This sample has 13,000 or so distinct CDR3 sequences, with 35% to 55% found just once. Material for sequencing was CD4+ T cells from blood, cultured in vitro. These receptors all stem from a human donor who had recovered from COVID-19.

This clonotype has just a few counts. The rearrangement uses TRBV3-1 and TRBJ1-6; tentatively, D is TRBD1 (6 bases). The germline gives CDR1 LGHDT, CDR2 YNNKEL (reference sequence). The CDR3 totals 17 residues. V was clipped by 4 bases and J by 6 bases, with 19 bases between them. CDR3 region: CASSLTRRTAINSPLHF. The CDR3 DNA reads TGTGCCAGCAGCCTGACTAGGAGGACAGCGATTAATTCACCCCTCCACTTT.

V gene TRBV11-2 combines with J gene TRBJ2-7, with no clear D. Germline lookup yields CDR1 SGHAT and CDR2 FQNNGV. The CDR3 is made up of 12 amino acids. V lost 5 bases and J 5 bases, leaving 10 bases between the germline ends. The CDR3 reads CASSPGRHEQYF. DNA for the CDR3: TGTGCCAGCAGCCCGGGCCGGCACGAGCAGTACTTC. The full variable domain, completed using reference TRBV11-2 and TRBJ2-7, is EAGVAQSPRYKIIEKRQSVAFWCNPISGHATLYWYQQILGQGPKLLIQFQNNGVVDDSQLPKDRFSAERLKGVDSTLKIQPAKLEDSAVYLCASSPGRHEQYFGPGTRLTVT.

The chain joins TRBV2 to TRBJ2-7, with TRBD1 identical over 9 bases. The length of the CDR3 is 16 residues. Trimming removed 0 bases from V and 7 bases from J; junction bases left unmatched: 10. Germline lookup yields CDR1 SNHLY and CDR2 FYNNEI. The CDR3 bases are TGTGCCAGCAGTGAAGCCGTCGACAGGGGGGATTATGAGCAGTACTTC. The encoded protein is CASSEAVDRGDYEQYF.

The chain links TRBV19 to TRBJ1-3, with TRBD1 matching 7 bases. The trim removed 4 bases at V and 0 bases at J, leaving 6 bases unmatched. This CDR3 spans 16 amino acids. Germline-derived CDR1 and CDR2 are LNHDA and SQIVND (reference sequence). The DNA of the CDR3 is TGTGCCAGTAGTAGGGGACAGCCACACTCTGGAAACACCATATATTTT. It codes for CASSRGQPHSGNTIYF.

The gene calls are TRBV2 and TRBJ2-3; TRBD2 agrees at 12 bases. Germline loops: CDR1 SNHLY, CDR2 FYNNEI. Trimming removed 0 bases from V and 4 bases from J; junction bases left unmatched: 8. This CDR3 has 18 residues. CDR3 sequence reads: CASSEAGLAGGGPDTQYF. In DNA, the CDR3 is TGTGCCAGCAGTGAAGCCGGGCTAGCGGGGGGGGGGCCAGATACGCAGTATTTT. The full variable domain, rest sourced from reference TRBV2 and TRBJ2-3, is EPEVTQTPSHQVTQMGQEVILRCVPISNHLYFYWYRQILGQKVEFLVSFYNNEISEKSEIFDDQFSVERPDGSNFTLKIRSTKLEDSAMYFCASSEAGLAGGGPDTQYFGPGTRLTVL.

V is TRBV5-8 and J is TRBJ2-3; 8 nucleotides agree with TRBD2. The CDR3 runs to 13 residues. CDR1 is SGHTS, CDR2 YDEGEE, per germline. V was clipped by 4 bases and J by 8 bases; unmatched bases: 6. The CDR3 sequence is CASSILSGGTQYF. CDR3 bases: TGTGCCAGCAGCATCTTAAGCGGGGGTACGCAGTATTTT.

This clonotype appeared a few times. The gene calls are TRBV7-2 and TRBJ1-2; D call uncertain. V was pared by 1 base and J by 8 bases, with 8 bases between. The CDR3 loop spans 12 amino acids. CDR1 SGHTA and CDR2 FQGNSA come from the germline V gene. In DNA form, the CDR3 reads TGTGCCAGCAGCTTAGAAGGGTTGGGCTACACCTTC. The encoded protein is CASSLEGLGYTF.

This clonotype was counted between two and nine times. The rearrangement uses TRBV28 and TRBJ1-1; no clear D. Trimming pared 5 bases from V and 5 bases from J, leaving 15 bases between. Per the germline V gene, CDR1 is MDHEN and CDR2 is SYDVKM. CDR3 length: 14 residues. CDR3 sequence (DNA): TGTGCCAGCAGTCCCGGACGGGGATTGACTGAAGCTTTCTTT. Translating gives CASSPGRGLTEAFF. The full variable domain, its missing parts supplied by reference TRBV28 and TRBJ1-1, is DVKVTQSSRYLVKRTGEKVFLECVQDMDHENMFWYRQDPGLGLRLIYFSYDVKMKEKGDIPEGYSVSREKKERFSLILESASTNQTSMYLCASSPGRGLTEAFFGQGTRLTVV.

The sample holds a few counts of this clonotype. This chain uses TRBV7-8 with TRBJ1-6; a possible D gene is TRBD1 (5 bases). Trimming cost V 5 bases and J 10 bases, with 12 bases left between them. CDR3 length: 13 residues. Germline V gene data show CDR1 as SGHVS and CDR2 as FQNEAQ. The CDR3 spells CASSVKRGSPLHF. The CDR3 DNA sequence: TGTGCCAGCAGCGTTAAGCGGGGGTCACCCCTCCACTTT.

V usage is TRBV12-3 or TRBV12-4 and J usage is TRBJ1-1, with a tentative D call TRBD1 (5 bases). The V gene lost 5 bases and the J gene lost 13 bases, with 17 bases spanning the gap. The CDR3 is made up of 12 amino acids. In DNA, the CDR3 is TGTGCCAGCAGTCCGACCGGGACCACGATTTTCTTT. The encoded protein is CASSPTGTTIFF.

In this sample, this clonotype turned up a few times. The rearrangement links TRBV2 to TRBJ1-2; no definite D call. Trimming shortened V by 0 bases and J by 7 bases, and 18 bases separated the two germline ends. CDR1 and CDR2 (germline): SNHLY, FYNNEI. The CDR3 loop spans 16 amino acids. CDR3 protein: CASSEARTGRGGGYTF. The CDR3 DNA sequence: TGTGCCAGCAGTGAAGCCCGGACGGGGAGAGGAGGTGGCTACACCTTC.